This T cell receptor beta chain was obtained from a study of CD8 T cells in Susac syndrome. The authors carried out high-throughput sequencing of TCR beta. They applied it to CD8+ and CD4+ T cells obtained from blood. The TEMRA cells underwent FACS enrichment, while the CD8+ and CD4+ T cells underwent negative isolation. The V gene's germline CDR1 is SQVTM and CDR2 ANQGSEA. Trimming pared 7 bases from V and 3 bases from J, leaving 13 bases between. This CDR3 spans 14 amino acids. An input of about 0.45 to 1 ug of RNA was subjected to reverse transcription using random hexamers. immunoSEQ multiplex PCR amplified TCR beta CDR3 across 54 Vbeta, 13 Jbeta. TCRdb redid the calling of the immunoSEQ multiplex PCR reads with MiXCR, one entry per CDR3 protein. The sample contains 200,000 or so distinct CDR3 sequences, more than 85% of which appear only once. This clonotype showed up just once. Its antigen is as yet unknown.

Study outcomes and limitations: The study recognized that its TCR sequencing and HLA analysis covered a relatively small number of individuals.

The receptor was isolated from a human donor with Susac syndrome. The chain is built from TRBV29-1 and TRBJ1-6; possible D gene TRBD1, 6 bases. Sequenced sample: CD8+ T cells from PBMCs. The CDR3 is CSAKGDDYNSPLHF. The DNA for the CDR3 is TGCAGCGCCAAGGGGGACGACTATAATTCACCCCTCCACTTT.